This T cell receptor (beta chain) came from a study of preoperative IRX-2 immunotherapy in early breast cancer. The length of the CDR3 is 14 residues. Germline CDR1 is SGHTA and CDR2 is FQGTGA. V shed 5 bases and J 7 bases; nucleotides not matched to a gene: 5. The treatment here: preoperative locoregional IRX-2 cytokine immunotherapy. TCRdb's table, derived via immunoSEQ multiplex PCR, lists solely in-frame clones and lacks some. Of about 62,000 clones detected, roughly 94% appear once; the ten largest clones hold under 2%. The sequence derives from a human donor with breast cancer. Sample collection was performed from a patient treated with IRX-2 immunotherapy. The chain combines TRBV7-3 with TRBJ2-1; 10 nucleotides agree with TRBD2. CDR3 sequence: CASSPSGSSNEQFF. In DNA form, the CDR3 reads TGTGCCAGCAGCCCTAGCGGGAGTTCAAATGAGCAGTTCTTC.